This T cell receptor (beta chain) derives from a study of identical twins. TCRdb re-derived calls from the 5' RACE reads in MiXCR, one entry per CDR3 protein. This sample has about 520,000 distinct CDR3 sequences; approximately 22% occur once, and the top ten carry 0.75% to 0.95%. The germline V gene encodes CDR1 SGHRS and CDR2 YFSETQ. The V and J ends lost 4 bases and 5 bases respectively, with 12 bases between them. This CDR3 has 13 residues. This sample also appeared in a second study, on T cells expressing NK-cell markers. That source notes: Several of the experiments relied on an anti-gamma-delta TCR antibody so that only alpha-beta TCR T cells were sorted.

The material sequenced was CD4+ T cells sorted from blood. This chain connects TRBV5-1 to TRBJ2-5; unclear D gene. The sequence came from a woman aged 18 to 35 in good health. CDR3 nucleotides: TGCGCCAGCAGCCGAACGTTTACCGAGACCCAGTACTTC. Its protein product is CASSRTFTETQYF. The whole variable domain, remainder taken from reference TRBV5-1 and TRBJ2-5, is KAGVTQTPRYLIKTRGQQVTLSCSPISGHRSVSWYQQTPGQGLQFLFEYFSETQRNKGNFPGRFSGRQFSNSRSEMNVSTLELGDSALYLCASSRTFTETQYFGPGTRLLVL.